A selection of T cell receptor beta chains follows, all from one sample in a study of shared clonotypes between healthy human individuals. TCRdb's copy holds only in-frame clones and misses some; the assay was immunoSEQ multiplex PCR. The profile covers fewer than 850,000 clones, with 60% to 80% appearing a single time and about 1.7% taken by the ten largest. The sample comprised memory CD4+ T cells sorted from blood. Every receptor here comes from a woman in her twenties or thirties in good health. Each CDR3 is given with its conserved first and last residue. The D gene is left open where the match is weak. Clone size is stated in some rows and not others, as once, few, many or a class when expanded.

NA | NA | TRBJ2-7 | TRBV29-1 | TGCAGCGTTGGAAGGCGAGGGAACGAGCAGTACTTC | CSVGRRGNEQYF
TRBD2 | few | TRBJ2-3 | TRBV6-5 | TGTGCCAGCAGTTATCGGGCTAGCGGGACAGATACGCAGTATTTT | CASSYRASGTDTQYF
TRBD2 | once | TRBJ2-2 | TRBV5-1 | TGCGCCAGCAGCTTTAGACTAGCGGGAGTCACCGGGGAGCTGTTTTTT | CASSFRLAGVTGELFF
TRBD2 | NA | TRBJ2-1 | TRBV19 | TGTGCCAGTAGTATGGTCCGACTAGCGGGAGGCCATGAGCAGTTCTTC | CASSMVRLAGGHEQFF
TRBD2 | few | TRBJ2-3 | TRBV7-2 | TGTGCCAGCAGCTTACTAGCGGGAGACACAGATACGCAGTATTTT | CASSLLAGDTDTQYF
TRBD1 | NA | TRBJ2-7 | TRBV2 | TGTGCCAGCAGTTGGACAGGGGGCTACGAGCAGTACTTC | CASSWTGGYEQYF
NA | NA | TRBJ2-5 | TRBV7-6 | TGTGCCAGCAGCTTAGTGGCGACTCGTCAAGAGACCCAGTACTTC | CASSLVATRQETQYF
TRBD2 | NA | TRBJ2-1 | TRBV4-2 | TGTGCCAGCAGCCGAGGACTAGCGGGGAACTACAATGAGCAGTTCTTC | CASSRGLAGNYNEQFF
NA | NA | TRBJ2-3 | TRBV7-8 | TGTGCCAGCAGCTTAGGGGGCAGTCCTAGCACAGATACGCAGTATTTT | CASSLGGSPSTDTQYF
TRBD1 | NA | TRBJ1-1 | TRBV7-9 | TGTGCCAGCAGCATCCGACAGGGGAACACTGAAGCTTTCTTT | CASSIRQGNTEAFF
TRBD1 | NA | TRBJ2-3 | TRBV4-2 | TGTGCCAGCAGCCATTGGGGCAGGGGGATCACAGATACGCAGTATTTT | CASSHWGRGITDTQYF
TRBD2 | NA | TRBJ2-5 | TRBV4-2 | TGTGCCAGCAGCCTCGGGACTAGCGGACTACAAGAGACCCAGTACTTC | CASSLGTSGLQETQYF
NA | few | TRBJ1-1 | TRBV10-1 | TGCGCCAGCAGTGACCAGGGAGGAAACACTGAAGCTTTCTTT | CASSDQGGNTEAFF
TRBD2 | NA | TRBJ2-7 | TRBV5-4 | TGTGCCAGCAGCTTCAGAGCGGGAGGGCCCGACGAGCAGTACTTC | CASSFRAGGPDEQYF
NA | NA | TRBJ2-5 | TRBV27 | TGTGCCAGCAGTCCTCAAGAGACCCAGTACTTC | CASSPQETQYF
NA | NA | TRBJ1-1 | TRBV21-1 | TGTGCCAGCAGCCCAATGGAGGGTTACACTGAAGCTTTCTTT | CASSPMEGYTEAFF
NA | few | TRBJ1-1 | TRBV5-1 | TGCGCCAGCAGCCTCTTACGGGACACTGAAGCTTTCTTT | CASSLLRDTEAFF
NA | NA | TRBJ1-1 | TRBV10-3 | TGTGCCATCAGTGGGACGGGGTTAAAAGCTTTCTTT | CAISGTGLKAFF
NA | NA | TRBJ2-1 | TRBV7-9 | TGTGCCAGCAGCGAGACAGGCAGAAAATACAATGAGCAGTTCTTC | CASSETGRKYNEQFF
NA | NA | TRBJ2-4 | TRBV21-1 | TGTGCCAGCAGCAAAGAGCACAGGGGGCATGCCAAAAACATTCAGTACTTC | CASSKEHRGHAKNIQYF